This T cell receptor beta chain was retrieved from a study of blood T cell repertoires in COVID-19. Study context: Sites in the United States, Italy and Spain provided acute and convalescent COVID-19 samples.

Clones were sequenced by immunoSEQ multiplex PCR, and TCRdb holds only the in-frame ones, with some missing. The sample has around 130,000 clones; around 80% are singletons. The germline V and J ends were trimmed by 3 bases and 3 bases, with 9 bases remaining between them. The CDR3 extends over 14 amino acids. Germline assignment: CDR1 SNHLY and CDR2 FYNNEI. The specimen was peripheral blood. V usage is TRBV2 and J usage is TRBJ2-1; D is possibly TRBD2 (6 bases). The origin of this receptor is a human donor in a cohort sampled during active COVID-19. This CDR3 is CASSERGFYNEQFF. The CDR3 bases are TGTGCCAGCAGTGAGCGGGGCTTCTACAATGAGCAGTTCTTC.